A selection of T cell receptor beta chains follows, all from one sample in a study of radiotherapy plus CTLA-4 blockade in lung cancer. Profiling relied on immunoSEQ multiplex PCR, and the TCRdb table lists in-frame clones only, not all of them. The sample shows roughly 32,000 clones, over 70% of them seen only once. Sequenced material: peripheral blood, taken from a patient treated with radiotherapy plus ipilimumab. The origin of the receptors is a human donor with non-small cell lung cancer that progressed on radiotherapy plus ipilimumab. Each CDR3 is given with its conserved first and last residue. The D gene is left open where the match is weak. Size values are once, few and many counts, or a class for expanded clones, and some rows have none.

>-|TRBJ2-4|TRBV6-1|13|-
TGTGCCAGCAGTACCTCTCTTAAAAACATTCAGTACTTC
CASSTSLKNIQYF
>-|TRBJ2-7|TRBV30|13|-
TGTGCCTGGAGAGTCCAAGGCACCTACGAGCAGTACTTC
CAWRVQGTYEQYF
>-|TRBJ1-2|TRBV2|15|-
TGTGCCAGCAGTGAATGGGGGGGTTCCGGCTATGGCTACACCTTC
CASSEWGGSGYGYTF
>once|TRBJ2-5|TRBV28|14|-
TGTGCCAGCAGTTCTAATAACGAGGGGGAGACCCAGTACTTC
CASSSNNEGETQYF
>few|TRBJ2-2|TRBV27|15|-
TGTGCCAGCAGTTTAGGGGGGGCCTACACCGGGGAGCTGTTTTTT
CASSLGGAYTGELFF
>-|TRBJ1-4|TRBV28|14|-
TGTGCCAGCGGGCCTCTGGACAGTAATGAAAAACTGTTTTTT
CASGPLDSNEKLFF
>-|TRBJ1-1|TRBV6-1|14|-
TGTGCCAGCAGTGAAAAGCGAGTGAACACTGAAGCTTTCTTT
CASSEKRVNTEAFF
>-|TRBJ1-2|TRBV7-9|15|-
TGTGCCAGCAGCTTAGATAGAGCCCCCTCTGGAGGCTACACCTTC
CASSLDRAPSGGYTF
>-|TRBJ2-1|TRBV5-4|16|TRBD2
TGTGCCAGCAGCCCGAGGGAGGGAGCCTCCTACAATGAGCAGTTCTTC
CASSPREGASYNEQFF
>-|TRBJ1-2|TRBV4-1|16|-
TGCGCCAGCAGCATCGTGATGAACCGAAAGACCTATGGCTACACCTTC
CASSIVMNRKTYGYTF
>-|TRBJ1-2|TRBV6-5|16|-
TGTGCCAGCAGTTACTCCCAGGGGAACGGTTGGGATGGCTACACCTTC
CASSYSQGNGWDGYTF
>once|TRBJ1-2|TRBV5-1|14|TRBD1
TGCGCCAGCCGTGGACAGGGGCTCCCCTATGGCTACACCTTC
CASRGQGLPYGYTF
>-|TRBJ1-5|TRBV7-2|13|-
TGTGCCAGCAGCTTAGATCTTATTCAGCCCCAGCATTTT
CASSLDLIQPQHF
>few|TRBJ1-1|TRBV6-5|13|-
TGTGCCAGCAGTTACGGGGGAATCGCTGAAGCTTTCTTT
CASSYGGIAEAFF
>once|TRBJ2-5|TRBV6-5|16|TRBD1
TGTGCCAGCAGTTACCAACGGACAGGGTCTCAAGAGACCCAGTACTTC
CASSYQRTGSQETQYF
>-|TRBJ2-3|TRBV9|16|TRBD2
TGTGCCAGCAGCGCCGGGGTGCGGGAGGGCACAGATACGCAGTATTTT
CASSAGVREGTDTQYF
>-|TRBJ2-7|TRBV27|17|-
TGTGCCAGCAGCCTTCATGGGGACTCGCGGGGAGCGTACGAGCAGTACTTC
CASSLHGDSRGAYEQYF
>-|TRBJ1-1|TRBV28|11|-
TGTGCCAGCAGTTTATTCCATGAAGCTTTCTTT
CASSLFHEAFF
>once|TRBJ2-7|TRBV7-2|14|TRBD2
TGTGCCAGCAGCCCTTGGACTAGCCAAAGCGAGCAGTACTTC
CASSPWTSQSEQYF
>-|TRBJ2-7|TRBV28|15|TRBD2
TGTGCCAGCAGTTTACGAGCGGGAGGGTCCCACGAGCAGTACTTC
CASSLRAGGSHEQYF
>-|TRBJ1-4|TRBV7-2|14|-
TGTGCCAGCAGCTTGGGTAGCACTAATGAAAAACTGTTTTTT
CASSLGSTNEKLFF
>-|TRBJ2-7|TRBV6-5|15|-
TGTGCCAGCAGTTACTCAGGGACATACTCCTACGAGCAGTACTTC
CASSYSGTYSYEQYF
>-|TRBJ1-1|TRBV4-3|12|-
TGCGCCAGCGCGCTGGGGAACACTGAAGCTTTCTTT
CASALGNTEAFF
>-|TRBJ1-5|TRBV27|16|-
TGTGCCAGCACCGCCACTCCCGGGATAGGGAATCAGCCCCAGCATTTT
CASTATPGIGNQPQHF
>few|TRBJ1-1|TRBV4-2|15|-
TGTGCCAGCAGCCAAGAGATTTCAGGGGCCAGAGAAGCTTTCTTT
CASSQEISGAREAFF
>-|TRBJ2-2|TRBV6-1|17|TRBD1
TGTGCCAGCAGTGAAGGCAGGGACAGGGTCTACACCGGGGAGCTGTTTTTT
CASSEGRDRVYTGELFF
>-|TRBJ2-7|TRBV6-6|14|-
TGTGCCAGCAGGCGGACAGAGAGCTCCTACGAGCAGTACTTC
CASRRTESSYEQYF
>-|TRBJ1-5|TRBV19|16|-
TGTGCCAGTAGTCCCCGGGAGGGGTTGGACAATCAGCCCCAGCATTTT
CASSPREGLDNQPQHF
>-|TRBJ1-6|TRBV28|15|-
TGTGCCAGCACCCTCGGGTTGGTCGGTAATTCACCCCTCCACTTT
CASTLGLVGNSPLHF
>-|TRBJ2-7|TRBV6-4|14|-
TGTGCCAGCAGAAGCGGGCAGGGCACCTACGAGCAGTACTTC
CASRSGQGTYEQYF
>once|TRBJ2-2|TRBV6-1|17|TRBD1
TGTGCCAGCAGTGAGATCCCCGGGACAGGGGTTACCGGGGAGCTGTTTTTT
CASSEIPGTGVTGELFF
>-|TRBJ2-7|TRBV4-3|16|TRBD1
TGCGCCAGCAGCCAAGATTGGACAGGGAACTCCTACGAGCAGTACTTC
CASSQDWTGNSYEQYF
>-|TRBJ2-3|TRBV5-1|14|-
TGCGCCAGCACCATTGACGGACACACAGATACGCAGTATTTT
CASTIDGHTDTQYF
>-|TRBJ2-3|TRBV7-3|17|TRBD1
TGTGCCAGCAGCTTAAAAGGACAGGGGTTCGGCACAGATACGCAGTATTTT
CASSLKGQGFGTDTQYF
>-|TRBJ1-2|TRBV4-3|16|TRBD1
TGCGCCAGCAGCCAAGCGTGGTCGGACAGGCGGTATGGCTACACCTTC
CASSQAWSDRRYGYTF
>-|TRBJ2-2|TRBV5-1|16|-
TGCGCCAGCAGCTCGGGGGACGTCGCGAACACCGGGGAGCTGTTTTTT
CASSSGDVANTGELFF
>few|TRBJ2-7|TRBV11-3|14|-
TGTGCCAGCAGCCCCCGAAGGACAGCCTACGAGCAGTACTTC
CASSPRRTAYEQYF
>few|TRBJ2-2|TRBV4-3|15|-
TGCGCCAGCAGCCAACAGGGATCTAACACCGGGGAGCTGTTTTTT
CASSQQGSNTGELFF
>-|TRBJ1-3|TRBV11-2|16|-
TGTGCCAGCAGCTTAGATCGTGGACAGTTCGGAAACACCATATATTTT
CASSLDRGQFGNTIYF
>-|TRBJ2-3|TRBV29-1|13|-
TGCAGCGTTGTTTTAGGAGGGGCGGGTACGCAGTATTTT
CSVVLGGAGTQYF
>-|TRBJ2-7|TRBV6-6|14|TRBD2
TGTGCCAGCAGTGGGGGTAGCGGGGGCTACGAGCAGTACTTC
CASSGGSGGYEQYF
>-|TRBJ2-3|TRBV5-1|15|TRBD2
TGCGCCAGCAGCTTGGATGGGACTAGCGGTTCCCCGCAGTATTTT
CASSLDGTSGSPQYF
>-|TRBJ2-4|TRBV18|15|-
TGTGCCAGCTCACCGGGGGCGCGGGTGGTAAACATTCAGTACTTC
CASSPGARVVNIQYF
>-|TRBJ2-6|TRBV28|15|-
TGTGCCAGCAGACCCCCCAGCTCTGGGGCCAACGTCCTGACTTTC
CASRPPSSGANVLTF
>-|TRBJ2-1|TRBV10-1|15|TRBD1
TGCGCCAGCAGCGGGCCCGGGACAGGGTCCAATGAGCAGTTCTTC
CASSGPGTGSNEQFF
>few|TRBJ1-5|TRBV6-5|12|TRBD1
TGTGCCAGCAGCCCTGACAGGGGGCGGGTTTTTTTT
CASSPDRGRVFF
>once|TRBJ2-7|TRBV25-1|13|-
TGTGCCAGCAGCTCGGAGACTAGCTACGAGCAGTACTTC
CASSSETSYEQYF
>few|TRBJ1-4|TRBV2|12|-
TGTGCCAGCAGCGCGAGGGACGGAAAACTGTTTTTT
CASSARDGKLFF
>-|TRBJ2-7|TRBV7-8|15|TRBD2
TGTGCCAGCAGCTACTCGAGCGGGGGGCTGAACGAGCAGTACTTC
CASSYSSGGLNEQYF
>-|TRBJ1-1|TRBV11-3|14|-
TGTGCCAGCAGTTGGGACACCATGAACACTGAAGCTTTCTTT
CASSWDTMNTEAFF
>-|TRBJ1-4|TRBV7-9|12|-
TGTGCCAGCAGTTTTTACCGGGAAAAACTGTTTTTT
CASSFYREKLFF
>-|TRBJ2-5|TRBV9|13|-
TGTGCCAGCAGCGTAGAGCAGCAAGAGACCCAGTACTTC
CASSVEQQETQYF
>once|TRBJ1-2|TRBV5-4|12|-
TGTGCCAGCAGCTTGGACGACTATGGCTACACCTTC
CASSLDDYGYTF
>-|TRBJ2-5|TRBV28|15|-
TGTGCCAGCAGTTTAAATGGCGACTCCCAAGAGACCCAGTACTTC
CASSLNGDSQETQYF
>once|TRBJ2-7|TRBV13|12|-
TGTGCCAGCAGCTTAGGTGGCTACGAGCAGTACTTC
CASSLGGYEQYF